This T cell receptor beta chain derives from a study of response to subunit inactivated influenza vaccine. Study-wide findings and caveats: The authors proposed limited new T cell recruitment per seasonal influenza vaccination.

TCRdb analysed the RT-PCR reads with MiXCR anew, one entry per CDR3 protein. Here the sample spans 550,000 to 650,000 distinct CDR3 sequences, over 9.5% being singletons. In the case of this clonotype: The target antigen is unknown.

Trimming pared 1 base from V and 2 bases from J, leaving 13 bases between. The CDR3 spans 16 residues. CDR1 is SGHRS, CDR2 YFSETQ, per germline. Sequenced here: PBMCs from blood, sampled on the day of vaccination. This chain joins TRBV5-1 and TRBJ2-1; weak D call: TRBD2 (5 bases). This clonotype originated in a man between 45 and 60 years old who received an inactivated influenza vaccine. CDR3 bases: TGCGCCAGCAGCTTGATCCGGGATCCGACCTACAATGAGCAGTTCTTC. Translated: CASSLIRDPTYNEQFF. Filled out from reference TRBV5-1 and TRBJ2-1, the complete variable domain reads KAGVTQTPRYLIKTRGQQVTLSCSPISGHRSVSWYQQTPGQGLQFLFEYFSETQRNKGNFPGRFSGRQFSNSRSEMNVSTLELGDSALYLCASSLIRDPTYNEQFFGPGTRLTVL.